The following is a T cell receptor beta chain sequence with its context. Its antigen remains unknown. Time point indicated: patch test 3, about 24 weeks after DPC sensitization. Treatment indicated: therapeutic diphenylcyclopropenone sensitization with weekly scalp DPC. The sample comes from a study of human T cells and chemical hapten exposure. At the level of the study: Chiefly female patients presented with alopecia areata, totalis or universalis.

Broader study findings: Relative to control repertoires, expanded TCRs gave rise to significantly more large CDR3 similarity clusters. The study found that DPC sensitization did not change TCRs above 1 in 1000 frequency.

Looked up from germline, CDR1 is SGHTA and CDR2 is FQGNSA. This CDR3 contains 15 residues. The J segment lost 7 bases and the V segment lost 5 bases, leaving 10 bases of the junction unmatched. Unique molecular identifiers were attached to individual cDNA molecules within the library. TCRdb called the RACE reads again in MiXCR, with one record for every CDR3 protein. The sample contains roughly 69,000 distinct CDR3 sequences, more than 9.5% of which appear only once. This receptor was taken from a woman in her 30s with alopecia areata. Some clones in this sample may be carry-over from other donors' samples. The chain uses TRBV7-2 and TRBJ2-3; 9 nucleotides align to TRBD1. The sample consisted of whole blood, taken in connection with sensitization to the hapten diphenylcyclopropenone (DPC). The CDR3 sequence: CASSPQGQGFYTQYF. The DNA of the CDR3 is TGTGCCAGCAGCCCGCAGGGACAGGGCTTTTATACGCAGTATTTT.